Reported below is one TCR beta chain. Its cognate antigen has yet to be identified. No base quality information exists; no much larger clone differs at one position. V sheds 4 bases and J sheds 1 base, leaving 16 bases between their ends. CDR1 and CDR2 (MNHEY, SMNVEV) derive from the germline V gene (reference sequence). The CDR3 starts with the cysteine, ends with the phenylalanine, and has 16 residues. The sequence is cut down to CDR3 DNA, 48 bases in frame from base 1. Library preparation was by the immunoSEQ multiplex PCR assay. TCRdb stores this immuneACCESS table with in-frame sequences only. Part of the clones is absent; in the studies checked, under half of the shortfall reflects unresolved V genes, and no reason is known for the rest. This sample comprises tens of thousands of clones, more than 80% of them detected only once. The ten largest account for 22% of the sample. These data are taken from a study of chemoradiotherapy in HPV16-positive cancers (dated by TCRdb to between 2021 and 2024). Study-level background: Using functional T-cell assays on cells from two HPV16-positive patients, the researchers defined candidate HPV-specific T-cell clones and common TCR motifs. The study asked whether T-cell immunity against the HPV oncoproteins E6 and E7 changes during chemoradiotherapy and whether it affects survival. The candidate HPV-specific TCRs and motifs were then tracked in TCR repertoires from around 86 patients with HPV-related cancers. Overall study results and their limits: The survival association was reported for HPV16-positive patients, and the functional definition of HPV-specific T cells was derived from only a couple of HPV16-positive patients. Expansion of candidate HPV-specific clones and E7-related TCR motifs was observed in the tumor microenvironment during treatment, whereas no such expansion was observed for non-HPV-specific T cells. In HPV16-positive patients, expansion of HPV-responsive T cells during chemoradiotherapy was found to be associated with improved recurrence-free survival.

Repertoires were sampled repeatedly over the course of chemoradiotherapy so that clonal expansion in the tumor microenvironment could be followed. This clonotype was obtained from a human donor with HPV-associated anogenital cancer. The specimen was blood, collected from a patient who underwent chemoradiotherapy. This sequence uses TRBV27 and TRBJ2-5; TRBD2 is perhaps the D gene, given 6 matching bases. In nucleotide form, the sequence is TGTGCCAGCAGTTCCCGATTTGGAGGGATCCAAGAGACCCAGTACTTC. It specifies CASSSRFGGIQETQYF.